Listed here is a single T cell receptor (beta chain). Trimming at V came to 7 bases and at J to 3 bases, leaving 8 bases not matched to a gene. CDR3 length: 15 residues. CDR1 SGHVS and CDR2 FQNEAQ come from the germline V gene. Sequencing used immunoSEQ multiplex PCR; TCRdb keeps in-frame clones, though not all of them. The repertoire holds 45,000 to 50,000 clones, with roughly four fifths as singletons. This record belongs to a study of blood T cell repertoires in COVID-19. The overall study: Sites across the United States, Italy and Spain contributed samples from acute and convalescent COVID-19. T cells, B-cell-depleted T cells, or PBMCs supplied cDNA or gDNA.

The specimen sequenced was peripheral blood. V is TRBV7-8 and J is TRBJ2-3; 9 bases fit TRBD1. The TCR was taken from a man aged 55 to 70 with active COVID-19. CDR3 residues: CASTPQGAITDTQYF. The CDR3 coding sequence is TGTGCCAGCACCCCACAGGGGGCTATAACAGATACGCAGTATTTT. Based on the CDR3 plus reference TRBV7-8 and TRBJ2-3, the full variable domain is GAGVSQSPRYKVAKRGQDVALRCDPISGHVSLFWYQQALGQGPEFLTYFQNEAQLDKSGLPSDRFFAERPEGSVSTLKIQRTQQEDSAVYLCASTPQGAITDTQYFGPGTRLTVL.